This entry features one TCR beta chain sequence. Its antigen is unknown. No per-base quality is available; no much larger clone lies one base away. To demonstrate the VDJtools post-analysis software, TCR beta repertoires were profiled from the peripheral blood of about a dozen young patients with multiple sclerosis. The patients with multiple sclerosis were children and adolescents between about 6 and 17 years of age. The receptor library was made with PCR. Instrument on record: Illumina HiSeq 2500. To reduce PCR and sequencing biases, unique molecular identifiers were incorporated into the TCR beta cDNA libraries. Per 1 to 10 million input T cells, approximately 500,000 cDNA molecules were obtained, such that each molecule approximated one T cell. The patient libraries were prepared and sequenced with the same protocol used for the earlier healthy control dataset. Within a given batch, samples were prepared together, multiplexed and sequenced on the same HiSeq lane. The original methods were these. MIGEC handled the raw barcoded reads, throwing out single-read molecular identifier groups before consensus assembly and CDR3 extraction. VDJtools was used for post-analysis of the clonotype tables, with diversity normalized by down-sampling every dataset to the smallest sample size. In repertoire overlap clustering, CDR3 amino acid sequences, but not nucleotide sequences, were matched to correct batch-related cross-sample contamination. The public reads were quality trimmed at Q25 with fastp and then assembled into clones with MiXCR by TCRdb, keeping productive beta chains. All rows with the same CDR3 protein become a single entry with the most common DNA and genes. The authors' filters were not applied to this entry. For this sample the table gives about 560,000 distinct CDR3 sequences, of which about 44% were detected only once. The ten largest clones add up to 1.5% to 2% of the sample.

This sample stems from a study of post-analysis software for immune sequencing data (dated by TCRdb to between 2014 and 2017). About the investigation overall: Relapsing-remitting, secondary progressive and progressive-relapsing multiple sclerosis were recorded as disease courses, and subtype annotation was lacking for some patients. The multiple sclerosis patient repertoires were compared with about a dozen previously published healthy control repertoires from donors aged roughly 6 to 25 years. A subset of samples was prepared in parallel using single-end sample barcoding, then pooled and co-amplified after Illumina adapter ligation. The research as a whole found: The control group was slightly older than the multiple sclerosis patient group. Significantly lower normalized Chao1 diversity was found in multiple sclerosis patients than in controls, suggesting substantial peripheral T-cell clonal expansion. Direct clustering with F measure showed strong co-clustering of samples prepared in the same batch, prompting a batch-effect correction. Significantly higher frequencies in patients than in controls were found for a handful of TRBV segments, including TRBV5-6, TRBV5-1 and TRBV20-1.

The CDR3 runs 15 amino acids, cysteine and phenylalanine included. Only the CDR3 portion is preserved as DNA: 45 bases, with reading frame beginning at the first base. The germline ends are 11 bases apart after V is trimmed by 3 bases and J by 2 bases. The germline V gene yields SGHAT for CDR1 and FQNNGV for CDR2. The chain is encoded by TRBV11-2 joined to TRBJ2-1; the D region possibly corresponds to TRBD2 (6 bases align). This TCR derives from a girl aged 5-17 years with multiple sclerosis. The sample was blood. The sequenced DNA: TGTGCCAGCAGCTTGGGTAGCGGTCCCTACAATGAGCAGTTCTTC. The encoded protein is CASSLGSGPYNEQFF.